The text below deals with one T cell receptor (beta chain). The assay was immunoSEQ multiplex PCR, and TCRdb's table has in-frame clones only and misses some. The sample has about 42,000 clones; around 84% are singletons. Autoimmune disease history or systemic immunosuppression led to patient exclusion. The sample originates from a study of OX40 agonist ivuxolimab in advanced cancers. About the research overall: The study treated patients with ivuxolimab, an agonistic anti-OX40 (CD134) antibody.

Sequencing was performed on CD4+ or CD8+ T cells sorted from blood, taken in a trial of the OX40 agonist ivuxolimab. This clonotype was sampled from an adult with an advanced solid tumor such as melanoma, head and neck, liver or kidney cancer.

CDR3 in DNA: TGTGCCAGCAGTGGGGAACAGGGGCGTTTATCCTACGAGCAGTACTTC. This codes for CASSGEQGRLSYEQYF. The chain joins TRBV2 to TRBJ2-7; TRBD1 agrees at 7 bases. The CDR3 has 16 residues. CDR1 is SNHLY, CDR2 FYNNEI, per germline. V lost 4 bases and J lost 1; bases outside the gene matches: 10.